This TCR beta chain was sequenced during a study of CD8 T cells in ankylosing spondylitis. Findings and caveats of the study: The clones that were linked to disease were reported to be significantly enriched in matched synovial fluid samples from ankylosing spondylitis patients. There was a TCR beta motif, made of eight highly homologous variants, that appeared characteristic of ankylosing spondylitis blood. Previously reported in reactive arthritis synovial fluid and blood were some of the motif variants.

On this clonotype itself: Its antigen remains unknown.

Quantitative 5'-RACE with molecular barcodes was used to make the TCR beta libraries. TCRdb reprocessed the 5' RACE reads with MiXCR, giving one entry per CDR3 protein. Here the sample spans 350,000 to 450,000 distinct CDR3 sequences, 20% to 25% being singletons. Sequenced: blood, either unsorted or a sorted T cell fraction (not recorded which). The TCR originated in a male donor with ankylosing spondylitis or in good health (not recorded which).

CDR3 residues: CASSYGVEQYF. The CDR3 DNA follows: TGTGCCAGCAGTTACGGTGTGGAGCAGTACTTC. The rearrangement links TRBV6-5 to TRBJ2-7; unclear D gene. V lost 2 bases and J 7 bases, leaving 6 bases between the germline ends. The CDR3 sequence is 11 residues long. CDR1 is MNHEY, CDR2 SVGAGI, per germline.